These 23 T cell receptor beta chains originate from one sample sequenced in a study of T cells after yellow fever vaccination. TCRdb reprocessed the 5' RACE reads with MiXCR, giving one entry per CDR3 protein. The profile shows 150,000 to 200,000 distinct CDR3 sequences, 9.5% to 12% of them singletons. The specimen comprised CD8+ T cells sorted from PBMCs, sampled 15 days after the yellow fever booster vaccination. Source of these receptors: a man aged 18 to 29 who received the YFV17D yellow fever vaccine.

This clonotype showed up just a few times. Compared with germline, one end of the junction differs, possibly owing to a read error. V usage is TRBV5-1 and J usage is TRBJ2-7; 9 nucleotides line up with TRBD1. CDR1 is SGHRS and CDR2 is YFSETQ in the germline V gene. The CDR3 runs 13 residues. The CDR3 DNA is TGTGCCAGCAGTACGACAGGGGGCTACGAGCAGTACTTC. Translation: CASSTTGGYEQYF.

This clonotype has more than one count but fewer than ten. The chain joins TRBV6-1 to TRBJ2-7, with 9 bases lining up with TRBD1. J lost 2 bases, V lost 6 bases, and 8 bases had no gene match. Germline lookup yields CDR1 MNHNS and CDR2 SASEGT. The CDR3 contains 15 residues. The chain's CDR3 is CASSWDRERTYEQYV. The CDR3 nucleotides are TGTGCCAGCAGCTGGGACAGGGAGAGGACCTACGAGCAGTACGTC.

CDR3 sequence reads: CSVGTGTRYEQYF. In DNA, the CDR3 is TGCAGCGTTGGGACCGGGACTCGCTACGAGCAGTACTTC. This chain connects TRBV29-1 to TRBJ2-7; a possible D gene is TRBD2 (6 bases). Germline V lookup: CDR1 SQVTM, CDR2 ANQGSEA. Trimming left V 4 bases short and J 3 bases short, with 13 bases between. This CDR3 has 13 amino acids.

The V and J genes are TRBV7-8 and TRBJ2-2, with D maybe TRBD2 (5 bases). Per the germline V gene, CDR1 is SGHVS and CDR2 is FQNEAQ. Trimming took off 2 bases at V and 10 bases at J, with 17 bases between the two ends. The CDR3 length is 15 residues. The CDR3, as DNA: TGTGCCAGCAGCTTACTGGACTCCCGTGAAGAGGAGCTGTTTTTT. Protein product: CASSLLDSREEELFF.

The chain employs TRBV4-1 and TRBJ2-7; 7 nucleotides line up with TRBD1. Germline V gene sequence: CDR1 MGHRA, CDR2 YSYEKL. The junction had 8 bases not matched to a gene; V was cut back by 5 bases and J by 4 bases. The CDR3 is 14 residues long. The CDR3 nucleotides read TGCGCCAGCAGCTCCGGACAGGCGTTATACGAGCAGTACTTC. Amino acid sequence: CASSSGQALYEQYF.

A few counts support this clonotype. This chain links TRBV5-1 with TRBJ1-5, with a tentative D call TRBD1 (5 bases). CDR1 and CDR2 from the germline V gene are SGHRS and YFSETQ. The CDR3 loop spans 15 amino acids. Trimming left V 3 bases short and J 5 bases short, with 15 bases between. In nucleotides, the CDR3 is TGCGCCAGCAGCTCGGGCACAGGAATCTATCAGCCCCAGCATTTT. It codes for CASSSGTGIYQPQHF.

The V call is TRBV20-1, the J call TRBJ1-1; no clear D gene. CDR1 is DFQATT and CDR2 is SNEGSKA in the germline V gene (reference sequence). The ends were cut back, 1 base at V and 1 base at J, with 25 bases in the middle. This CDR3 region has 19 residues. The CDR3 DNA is TGCAGTGCTAGAGGACCCGGTCGTATCCGAAGAGGCCCGAACACTGAAGCTTTCTTT. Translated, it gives CSARGPGRIRRGPNTEAFF.

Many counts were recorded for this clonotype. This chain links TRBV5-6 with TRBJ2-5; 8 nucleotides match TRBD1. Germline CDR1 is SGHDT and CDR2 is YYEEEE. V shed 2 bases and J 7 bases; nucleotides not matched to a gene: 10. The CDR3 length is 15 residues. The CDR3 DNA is TGTGCCAGCAGCTTTACCGACAGGGGACGAGGGACCCAGTACTTC. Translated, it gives CASSFTDRGRGTQYF.

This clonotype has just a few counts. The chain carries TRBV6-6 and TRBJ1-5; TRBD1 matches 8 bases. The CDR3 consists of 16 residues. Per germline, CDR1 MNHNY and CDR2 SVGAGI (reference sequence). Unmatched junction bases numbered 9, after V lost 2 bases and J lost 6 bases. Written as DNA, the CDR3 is TGTGCCAGCAGTTACGGTTATGGGGGGACAGGTCAGCCCCAGCATTTT. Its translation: CASSYGYGGTGQPQHF.

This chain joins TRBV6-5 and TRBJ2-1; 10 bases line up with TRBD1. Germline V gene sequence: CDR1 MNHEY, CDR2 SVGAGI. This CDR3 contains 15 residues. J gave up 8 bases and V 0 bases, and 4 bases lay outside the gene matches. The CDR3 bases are TGTGCCAGCAGTTACTCGGGACAGGGGTTGGATGAGCAGTTCTTC. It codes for CASSYSGQGLDEQFF.

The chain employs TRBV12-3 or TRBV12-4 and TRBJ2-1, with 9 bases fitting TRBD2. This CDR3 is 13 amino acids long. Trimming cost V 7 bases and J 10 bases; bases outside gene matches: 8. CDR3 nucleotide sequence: TGTGCCAGCACCAGCGGGGGGTATGGAGAGCAGTTCTTC. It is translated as CASTSGGYGEQFF.

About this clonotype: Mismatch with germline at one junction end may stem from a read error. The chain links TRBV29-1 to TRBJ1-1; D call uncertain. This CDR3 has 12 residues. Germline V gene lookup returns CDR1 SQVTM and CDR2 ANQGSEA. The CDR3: CSVGMGGSEAFF. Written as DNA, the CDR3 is TGCAGCGTTGGAATGGGTGGATCTGAAGCATTCTTT. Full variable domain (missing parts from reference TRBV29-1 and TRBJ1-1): SAVISQKPSRDICQRGTSLTIQCQVDSQVTMMFWYRQQPGQSLTLIATANQGSEATYESGFVIDKFPISRPNLTFSTLTVSNMSPEDSSIYLCSVGMGGSEAFFGQGTRLTVV.

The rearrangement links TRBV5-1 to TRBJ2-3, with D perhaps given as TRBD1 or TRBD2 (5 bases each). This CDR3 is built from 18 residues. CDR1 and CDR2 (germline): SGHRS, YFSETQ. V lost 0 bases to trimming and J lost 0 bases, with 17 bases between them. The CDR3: CASSLAGTRVDSTDTQYF. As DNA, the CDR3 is TGCGCCAGCAGCTTGGCCGGGACCAGGGTAGATAGCACAGATACGCAGTATTTT.

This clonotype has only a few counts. The CDR3: CASSKVRGLGNEQYV. The CDR3 DNA is TGTGCCAGCAGCAAAGTCCGGGGACTAGGCAACGAGCAGTACGTC. This chain connects TRBV21-1 to TRBJ2-7; the table's D call of TRBD2 was not tested on the DNA. TRBV21-1 is a known pseudogene. The CDR3 contains 15 residues.

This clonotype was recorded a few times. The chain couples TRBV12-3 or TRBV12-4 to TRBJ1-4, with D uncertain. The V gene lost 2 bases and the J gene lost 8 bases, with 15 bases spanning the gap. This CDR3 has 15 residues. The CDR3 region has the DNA TGTGCCAGCAGTTTACGGGGTCCGAGTAAGGAAAAACTGTTTTTT. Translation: CASSLRGPSKEKLFF.

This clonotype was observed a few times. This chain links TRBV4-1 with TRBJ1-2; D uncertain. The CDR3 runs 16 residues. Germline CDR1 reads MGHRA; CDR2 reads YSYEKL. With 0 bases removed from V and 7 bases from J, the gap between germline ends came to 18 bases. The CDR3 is CASSQDSTIIIGGYTF. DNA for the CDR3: TGCGCCAGCAGCCAAGATTCTACTATCATCATAGGTGGCTACACCTTC.

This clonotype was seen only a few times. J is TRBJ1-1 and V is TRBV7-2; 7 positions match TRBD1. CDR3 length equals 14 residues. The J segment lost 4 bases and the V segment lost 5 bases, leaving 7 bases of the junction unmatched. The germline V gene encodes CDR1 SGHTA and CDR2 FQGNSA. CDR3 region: CASSPVPGGTEAFF. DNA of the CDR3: TGTGCCAGCAGCCCCGTCCCAGGGGGCACTGAAGCTTTCTTT.

CDR3 protein: CASSPTAGLSPLHF. CDR3 in DNA: TGTGCCAGCAGCCCGACGGCCGGCCTTTCACCCCTCCACTTT. This chain uses TRBV7-6 with TRBJ1-6; D is unclear. V lost 5 bases and J 9 bases, leaving 14 bases between the germline ends. CDR3 length: 14 residues. Germline V gives CDR1 SGHVS, CDR2 FNYEAQ. Full variable domain (outside the CDR3, taken from reference TRBV7-6 and TRBJ1-6): GAGVSQSPRYKVTKRGQDVALRCDPISGHVSLYWYRQALGQGPEFLTYFNYEAQQDKSGLPNDRFSAERPEGSISTLTIQRTEQRDSAMYRCASSPTAGLSPLHFGNGTRLTVT.

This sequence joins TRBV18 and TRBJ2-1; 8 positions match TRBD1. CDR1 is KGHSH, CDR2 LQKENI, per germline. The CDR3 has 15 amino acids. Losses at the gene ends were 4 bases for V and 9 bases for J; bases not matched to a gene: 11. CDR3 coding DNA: TGTGCCAGCTCACGACCCGGGACAGGATCCAGTGAGCAGTTCTTC. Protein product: CASSRPGTGSSEQFF.

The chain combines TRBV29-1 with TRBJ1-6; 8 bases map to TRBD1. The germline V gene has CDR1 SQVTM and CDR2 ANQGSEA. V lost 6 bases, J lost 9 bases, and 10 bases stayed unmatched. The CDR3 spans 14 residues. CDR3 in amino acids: CSVLEQGEGSPLHF. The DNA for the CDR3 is TGCAGCGTCCTCGAACAGGGGGAGGGTTCACCCCTCCACTTT.

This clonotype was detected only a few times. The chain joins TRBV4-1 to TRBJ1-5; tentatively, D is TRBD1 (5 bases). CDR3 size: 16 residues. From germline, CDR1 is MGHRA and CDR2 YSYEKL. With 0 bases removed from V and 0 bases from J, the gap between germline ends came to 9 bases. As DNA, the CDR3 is TGCGCCAGCAGCCAAGATCCAGGGTTTAGCAATCAGCCCCAGCATTTT. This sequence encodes CASSQDPGFSNQPQHF.

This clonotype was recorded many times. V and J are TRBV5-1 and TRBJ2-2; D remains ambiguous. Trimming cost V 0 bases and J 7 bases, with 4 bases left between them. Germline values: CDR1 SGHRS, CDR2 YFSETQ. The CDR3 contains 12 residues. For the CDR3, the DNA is TGCGCCAGCAGCTTGGTTAGCGGGGAGCTGTTTTTT. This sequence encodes CASSLVSGELFF. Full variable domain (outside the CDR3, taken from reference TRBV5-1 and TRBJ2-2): KAGVTQTPRYLIKTRGQQVTLSCSPISGHRSVSWYQQTPGQGLQFLFEYFSETQRNKGNFPGRFSGRQFSNSRSEMNVSTLELGDSALYLCASSLVSGELFFGEGSRLTVL.

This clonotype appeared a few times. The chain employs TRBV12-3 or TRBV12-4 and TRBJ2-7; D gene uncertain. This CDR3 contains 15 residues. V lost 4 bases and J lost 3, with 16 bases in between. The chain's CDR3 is CASSSGSSVGYEQYF. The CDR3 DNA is TGTGCCAGCAGTTCAGGTAGCAGCGTGGGCTACGAGCAGTACTTC.